The 13 T cell receptor beta chains given below trace back to one sample, sequenced in a study of blood T cells in healthy people across ages. A sample-barcoded 5' primer and a J-beta primer mix were used in a second PCR of roughly 7 to 12 cycles. TCRdb re-called the 5' RACE reads with MiXCR, one entry per CDR3 protein. The sample includes some 920,000 distinct CDR3 sequences, 45% to 60% seen only once; the top ten take around a fifth. Sequencing was performed on blood. Every receptor here comes from a woman aged 55-69 years in good health.

This rearrangement joins TRBV5-6 to TRBJ1-2; unclear D gene. Germline CDR1 reads SGHDT; CDR2 reads YYEEEE. The length of the CDR3 is 14 residues. The germline V and J ends were trimmed by 4 bases and 4 bases, with 14 bases remaining between them. The CDR3 DNA sequence: TGTGCCAGCAGCCTATACGCACCTACCTATGGCTACACCTTC. As protein: CASSLYAPTYGYTF.

This clonotype was counted a few times. The chain recombines TRBV29-1 with TRBJ2-7; 9 bases line up with TRBD1. The J segment lost 7 bases and the V segment lost 7 bases, leaving 14 bases of the junction unmatched. The CDR3 loop spans 14 amino acids. Germline V gives CDR1 SQVTM, CDR2 ANQGSEA. The CDR3 is CSALTGGAGREQYF. Written as DNA, the CDR3 is TGCAGCGCCCTAACAGGGGGCGCGGGTAGGGAGCAGTACTTC.

The chain combines TRBV7-2 with TRBJ2-3; 7 bases map to TRBD2. Germline V gene data show CDR1 as SGHTA and CDR2 as FQGNSA. V shed 4 bases, J shed 8 bases, and the junction held 12 bases outside the gene matches. This CDR3 has 15 amino acids. The CDR3 spells CASSSVTSASGTQYF. In nucleotides, the CDR3 is TGTGCCAGCAGCTCGGTAACTAGCGCGTCCGGTACGCAGTATTTT.

The rearrangement joins TRBV6-2 or TRBV6-3 to TRBJ2-1; TRBD2 matches at 8 bases. V shed 7 bases and J 4 bases; nucleotides not matched to a gene: 12. The CDR3 spans 16 residues. From germline, CDR1 is MNHEY and CDR2 SVGEGT. CDR3 nucleotide sequence: TGTGCCAGCACCCCAGGAATTAGCGGGGCTTACAATGAGCAGTTCTTC. Encoded protein: CASTPGISGAYNEQFF.

This chain uses TRBV4-2 with TRBJ2-5; D remains ambiguous. The CDR3 is made up of 14 amino acids. Germline lookup yields CDR1 LGHNA and CDR2 YNFKEQ. V shed 1 base and J shed 4 bases, with 10 bases lying between them. The DNA of the CDR3 is TGTGCCAGCAGCCAAGGAGGTTCGGTAGAGACCCAGTACTTC. Its translation: CASSQGGSVETQYF.

The gene calls are TRBV28 and TRBJ2-6, with a possible D match to TRBD1 (6 bases). V shed 6 bases and J shed 7 bases, with 13 bases lying between them. The germline CDR1 and CDR2 sequences are MDHEN and SYDVKM. The CDR3 spans 14 residues. The CDR3 protein is CASSLAGVANVLTF. The CDR3 DNA reads TGTGCCAGCAGCCTCGCAGGGGTCGCCAACGTCCTGACTTTC.

The chain is built from TRBV11-2 and TRBJ2-7, with 10 bases fitting TRBD2. Germline CDR1 is SGHAT and CDR2 is FQNNGV. The trim removed 2 bases at V and 5 bases at J, leaving 3 bases unmatched. The CDR3 loop spans 14 amino acids. The CDR3 is CASSLWLAGDEQYF. The CDR3 nucleotides read TGTGCCAGCAGCTTATGGCTAGCGGGAGACGAGCAGTACTTC.

This clonotype was recorded a few times. V and J are TRBV28 and TRBJ1-3; no definite D call. The CDR3 sequence is 13 residues long. Germline V lookup: CDR1 MDHEN, CDR2 SYDVKM. V lost 3 bases and J 2 bases, leaving 5 bases between the germline ends. CDR3 amino acids: CASSFKPGNTIYF. The CDR3 bases are TGTGCCAGCAGTTTTAAACCTGGAAACACCATATATTTT.

The table lists this clonotype with many counts. The CDR3, as DNA: TGTGCCAGCAGCTTAATCCCATTAGCGGGAGGCGCGGATCCTCAAGAGACCCAGTACTTC. It yields the protein CASSLIPLAGGADPQETQYF. The chain recombines TRBV7-2 with TRBJ2-5, with 10 bases matching TRBD2. Germline-derived CDR1 and CDR2 are SGHTA and FQGNSA. J lost 2 bases, V lost 2 bases, and 17 bases had no gene match. The CDR3 covers 20 residues.

This clonotype came up many times. The genes are TRBV29-1 and TRBJ2-7, with a weak D call TRBD2 (5 bases). Trimming shortened V by 2 bases and J by 3 bases, and 14 bases separated the two germline ends. The CDR3 is 14 residues long. CDR1 and CDR2 from the germline V gene are SQVTM and ANQGSEA. The CDR3, as DNA: TGCAGCGTTGAAATTGCTAGCTTTGGCTACGAGCAGTACTTC. Translated, it gives CSVEIASFGYEQYF.

This clonotype has a handful of counts. This rearrangement joins TRBV20-1 to TRBJ2-5; D call uncertain. Germline V gene lookup returns CDR1 DFQATT and CDR2 SNEGSKA (reference sequence). The CDR3 totals 10 residues. The CDR3 sequence is CSLNMETQYF. In DNA form, the CDR3 reads TGCAGCCTAAATATGGAGACCCAGTACTTC.

V usage is TRBV6-2 or TRBV6-3 and J usage is TRBJ2-4, with 10 bases aligning to TRBD2. The trim removed 6 bases at V and 15 bases at J, leaving 14 bases unmatched. This CDR3 comprises 14 residues. Germline V gives CDR1 MNHEY, CDR2 SVGEGT. The CDR3 DNA sequence: TGTGCCAGCAGCCGAGCGGGAGGGAGATACGAGCGGTACTTC. Its translation: CASSRAGGRYERYF.

This clonotype turned up a few times. The rearrangement links TRBV12-3 or TRBV12-4 to TRBJ2-5, with 10 bases identical to TRBD1. The CDR3 covers 14 residues. The V gene end was trimmed by 1 base and the J gene end by 6 bases; junction bases not matched to a gene: 2. As DNA, the CDR3 is TGTGCCAGCAGTTTAGGGACAGGGGGGCAGACCCAGTACTTC. Protein sequence: CASSLGTGGQTQYF.